This T cell receptor beta chain comes out of a study of cytomegalovirus exposure and HLA in healthy donors. Trimming left V 10 bases short and J 2 bases short, with 14 bases between. The CDR3 sequence is 13 residues long. The germline V gene has CDR1 MDHEN and CDR2 SYDVKM. PCR amplification relied on 60 Vbeta primers (plus 13 Jbeta primers). TCRdb keeps only in-frame clones here, not all; method: immunoSEQ multiplex PCR. The sample yields about 190,000 clones, over 80% seen once. The sequenced material came from PBMCs. This chain links TRBV28 with TRBJ2-5; no clear D. This TCR was sampled from a man aged 35 to 55 in good health and CMV-seropositive. The CDR3 reads CATELPSQETQYF. The CDR3 nucleotides read TGTGCCACCGAACTACCTTCTCAAGAGACCCAGTACTTC.